The T cell receptor beta chain described here comes from a study of CD8 T cells in ankylosing spondylitis. Note on this clonotype: The antigen is unknown.

The germline gives CDR1 SGHTA, CDR2 FQGNSA. This CDR3 spans 16 amino acids. V lost 7 bases and J 0 bases, leaving 18 bases between the germline ends. Findings of the study overall: A TCR beta motif of under ten highly homologous variants seemed to mark ankylosing spondylitis blood.

MiXCR, run by TCRdb on the 5' RACE reads, gives a single entry per CDR3 protein. Among 800,000 to 900,000 distinct CDR3 sequences listed, about 11% were seen once. The source of this sequence is a male donor with ankylosing spondylitis. The sample was blood, either unsorted or a sorted T cell fraction (not recorded which). The V gene is TRBV7-2, the J gene TRBJ1-1, with D perhaps matching TRBD1 (5 bases). Here the CDR3 reads CASTPTGRGMNTEAFF. DNA of the CDR3: TGTGCCAGCACCCCAACGGGCCGGGGGATGAACACTGAAGCTTTCTTT.